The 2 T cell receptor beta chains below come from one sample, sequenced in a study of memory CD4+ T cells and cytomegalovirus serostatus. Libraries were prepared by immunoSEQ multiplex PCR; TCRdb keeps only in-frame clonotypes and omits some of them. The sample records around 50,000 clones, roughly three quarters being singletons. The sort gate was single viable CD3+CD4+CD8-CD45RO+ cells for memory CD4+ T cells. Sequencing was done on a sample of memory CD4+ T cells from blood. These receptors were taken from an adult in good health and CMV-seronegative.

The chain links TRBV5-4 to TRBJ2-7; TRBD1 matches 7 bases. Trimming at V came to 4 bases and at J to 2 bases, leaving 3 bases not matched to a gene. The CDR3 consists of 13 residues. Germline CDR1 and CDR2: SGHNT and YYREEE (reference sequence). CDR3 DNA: TGTGCCAGCAGCATGGACAGGACCTACGAGCAGTACTTC. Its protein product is CASSMDRTYEQYF.

CDR3: CASSQAASGTWNEQFF. CDR3 DNA sequence: TGTGCCAGCAGCCAAGCGGCTAGCGGGACCTGGAATGAGCAGTTCTTC. J is TRBJ2-1 and V is TRBV7-8; 9 positions match TRBD2. With 5 bases clipped from V and 7 bases from J, the junction kept 12 bases outside the gene matches. Germline loops: CDR1 SGHVS, CDR2 FQNEAQ. This CDR3 contains 16 residues.